The 26 T cell receptor beta chains below all came from one sample that was sequenced in a study of blood T cell repertoires in COVID-19. Sequencing used immunoSEQ multiplex PCR; TCRdb keeps in-frame clones, though not all of them. This table has 300,000 or so clones, around 89% appearing once. Material: peripheral blood. These receptors all stem from a woman aged 40-49 years with acute or convalescent COVID-19.

The chain is built from TRBV5-1 and TRBJ2-3; D remains ambiguous. V lost 1 base and J lost 2, with 8 bases in between. The CDR3 length is 14 residues. CDR1 and CDR2 from the germline V gene are SGHRS and YFSETQ. The CDR3 DNA follows: TGCGCCAGCAGCTTGAGCCTAATCACAGATACGCAGTATTTT. Translated: CASSLSLITDTQYF.

The chain carries TRBV6-2 or TRBV6-3 and TRBJ1-1; D not resolved. Deletions cut 4 bases from V and 7 bases from J, with 7 bases between. Germline values: CDR1 MNHEY, CDR2 SVGEGT. CDR3 size: 11 residues. CDR3 coding DNA: TGTGCCAGCAGTTCAGTAAATGAAGCTTTCTTT. It codes for CASSSVNEAFF.

The V gene is TRBV7-9, the J gene TRBJ1-2; a possible D gene is TRBD1 (5 bases). The germline V and J ends were trimmed by 5 bases and 3 bases, with 10 bases remaining between them. The CDR3 extends over 13 amino acids. CDR1 is SEHNR, CDR2 FQNEAQ, per germline (reference sequence). This CDR3 reads CASSGGSDYGYTF. The CDR3 nucleotides are TGTGCCAGCAGCGGGGGGAGCGACTATGGCTACACCTTC.

The chain recombines TRBV2 with TRBJ1-4; no clear D gene. Looked up from germline, CDR1 is SNHLY and CDR2 is FYNNEI. Trimming removed 3 bases from V and 8 bases from J, with 13 bases in between. The CDR3 is 14 amino acids. The CDR3 coding sequence is TGTGCCAGCAGTGACGGGAGCCCTAGCGAAAAACTGTTTTTT. Translation: CASSDGSPSEKLFF.

As DNA, the CDR3 is TGTGCCAGCAGTCGGGACAGCGATTCACCCCTCCACTTT. Protein: CASSRDSDSPLHF. V is TRBV6-5 and J is TRBJ1-6; 7 nucleotides align to TRBD1. The V segment lost 5 bases and the J segment 8 bases; nucleotides outside the gene matches: 3. The CDR3 runs to 13 residues. Germline-derived CDR1 and CDR2 are MNHEY and SVGAGI.

This chain connects TRBV30 to TRBJ1-3; tentative D call: TRBD1 (6 bases). Trimming pared 6 bases from V and 1 base from J, leaving 10 bases between. This CDR3 is 13 amino acids long. Germline V CDR1 and CDR2: GTSNPN, SVGIG (reference sequence). CDR3 protein: CACEGGSGNTIYF. CDR3 coding DNA: TGTGCCTGCGAAGGGGGTTCTGGAAACACCATATATTTT.

This clone was observed once. The rearrangement links TRBV30 to TRBJ2-5; 7 bases map to TRBD1. Germline CDR1 GTSNPN, CDR2 SVGIG (reference sequence). The V segment lost 1 base and the J segment 5 bases; nucleotides outside the gene matches: 13. The CDR3 length is 16 residues. The DNA of the CDR3 is TGTGCCTGGAGTGCTGGTGTGGACAGGTTGCCGGAGACCCAGTACTTC. This translates into CAWSAGVDRLPETQYF.

V and J are TRBV5-8 and TRBJ2-3, with a possible D match to TRBD2 (5 bases). The CDR3 extends over 19 amino acids. The V end was cut by 0 bases, the J end by 5 bases, with 25 bases between. CDR1 is SGHTS, CDR2 YDEGEE, per germline. The CDR3 DNA reads as TGTGCCAGCAGCTTGGATCCCCTGAATGGACTCTCCGGGGAAGATACGCAGTATTTT. The encoded protein is CASSLDPLNGLSGEDTQYF.

V and J are TRBV5-1 and TRBJ2-3, with a weak D call TRBD2 (6 bases). V was clipped by 2 bases and J by 4 bases, with 14 bases between them. CDR3 length: 15 residues. Germline CDR1 SGHRS, CDR2 YFSETQ. The CDR3 DNA sequence: TGCGCCAGCAGCTTAGGACTATCCCGCGCAGATACGCAGTATTTT. Amino acid sequence: CASSLGLSRADTQYF.

This CDR3 is CASSLDPRGMANEKLFF. CDR3 nucleotide sequence: TGTGCCAGCAGCTTGGACCCGAGGGGGATGGCTAATGAAAAACTGTTTTTT. The rearrangement joins TRBV5-4 to TRBJ1-4; TRBD1 is a possible D gene (6 bases). The germline V gene encodes CDR1 SGHNT and CDR2 YYREEE (reference sequence). CDR3 length: 17 residues. V was clipped by 0 bases and J by 3 bases, with 15 bases between them. Full variable domain (rest looked up from reference TRBV5-4 and TRBJ1-4): ETGVTQSPTHLIKTRGQQVTLRCSSQSGHNTVSWYQQALGQGPQFIFQYYREEENGRGNFPPRFSGLQFPNYSSELNVNALELDDSALYLCASSLDPRGMANEKLFFGSGTQLSVL.

The rearrangement joins TRBV6-2 or TRBV6-3 to TRBJ2-5; possible D gene TRBD1, 6 bases. Trimming removed 5 bases at V and 4 bases at J, with 14 bases between. Per germline, CDR1 MNHEY and CDR2 SVGEGT. The CDR3 totals 14 residues. CDR3 bases: TGTGCCAGCAGTGGGGGCACCGGGTCAGAGACCCAGTACTTC. This translates into CASSGGTGSETQYF.

CDR3 loop: CASAAAPVDSPLHF. The CDR3 bases are TGTGCTAGTGCCGCCGCCCCAGTCGATTCACCCCTCCACTTT. V usage is TRBV12-5 and J usage is TRBJ1-6; D is unresolved. V lost 7 bases and J 8 bases, leaving 15 bases between the germline ends. CDR1 is LGHNT and CDR2 is FRNRAP in the germline V gene. This CDR3 has 14 amino acids.

J is TRBJ1-6 and V is TRBV27; tentatively, D is TRBD1 (5 bases). The CDR3 extends over 17 amino acids. Germline V gene sequence: CDR1 MNHEY, CDR2 SMNVEV (reference sequence). V shed 4 bases and J shed 2 bases, with 15 bases lying between them. The CDR3: CASSSRTIHAYNSPLHF. CDR3 sequence (DNA): TGTGCCAGCAGTTCCAGGACAATTCACGCCTATAATTCACCCCTCCACTTT.

V gene TRBV7-8 combines with J gene TRBJ1-5; 8 bases match TRBD1. V shed 3 bases and J 6 bases; nucleotides not matched to a gene: 7. The CDR3 loop spans 15 amino acids. Germline V gene lookup returns CDR1 SGHVS and CDR2 FQNEAQ. The CDR3 nucleotides are TGTGCCAGCAGCTTCGACAGGGGTAGGGTTCAGCCCCAGCATTTT. Translating gives CASSFDRGRVQPQHF.

The chain joins TRBV5-4 to TRBJ2-5; 8 bases align to TRBD1. CDR1 is SGHNT, CDR2 YYREEE, per germline (reference sequence). Losses at the gene ends were 4 bases for V and 5 bases for J; bases not matched to a gene: 10. The CDR3 has 15 amino acids. Here the CDR3 reads CASSSPDRASETQYF. DNA of the CDR3: TGTGCCAGCAGCAGCCCGGACAGGGCGTCCGAGACCCAGTACTTC. Using reference TRBV5-4 and TRBJ2-5 for the parts outside the CDR3, the full variable domain is ETGVTQSPTHLIKTRGQQVTLRCSSQSGHNTVSWYQQALGQGPQFIFQYYREEENGRGNFPPRFSGLQFPNYSSELNVNALELDDSALYLCASSSPDRASETQYFGPGTRLLVL.

The CDR3 coding sequence is TGTGCCAGCTCACCGGATGGGACAGGGGTAGCTAACTATGGCTACACCTTC. Residues: CASSPDGTGVANYGYTF. This chain connects TRBV18 to TRBJ1-2, with TRBD1 matching 10 bases. CDR1 and CDR2 from the germline V gene are KGHSH and LQKENI. V trimming: 3 bases; J trimming: 0 bases; junction bases outside the gene matches: 7. The length of the CDR3 is 17 residues.

V is TRBV6-1 and J is TRBJ2-5, with D possibly matching TRBD2 (6 bases). CDR3 length: 15 amino acids. The germline V gene encodes CDR1 MNHNS and CDR2 SASEGT. The germline V and J ends were trimmed by 2 bases and 5 bases, with 15 bases remaining between them. CDR3 sequence reads: CASSELGGLGETQYF. CDR3 sequence (DNA): TGTGCCAGCAGTGAATTGGGGGGTTTAGGGGAGACCCAGTACTTC.

The chain is built from TRBV4-2 and TRBJ2-3; D unresolved. The germline gives CDR1 LGHNA, CDR2 YNFKEQ. V lost 0 bases to trimming and J lost 6 bases, with 4 bases between them. The CDR3 totals 12 residues. Written as DNA, the CDR3 is TGTGCCAGCAGCCAAGATATGGATACGCAGTATTTT. Translation gives CASSQDMDTQYF.

This clone was seen only a few times. The chain links TRBV27 to TRBJ2-5, with 7 bases lining up with TRBD1. J lost 4 bases, V lost 4 bases, and 6 bases had no gene match. CDR3 length: 14 amino acids. CDR1 is MNHEY, CDR2 SMNVEV, per germline (reference sequence). CDR3 nucleotide sequence: TGTGCCAGCAGTTCCCACCGGGACAGAGAGACCCAGTACTTC. Its protein product is CASSSHRDRETQYF.

This sequence joins TRBV18 and TRBJ2-2; D call uncertain. There are 11 residues in the CDR3. Trimming shortened V by 6 bases and J by 7 bases, and 6 bases separated the two germline ends. Germline V lookup: CDR1 KGHSH, CDR2 LQKENI. The CDR3 DNA reads TGTGCCAGCTCCTTCGGCGGGGAGCTGTTTTTT. Protein product: CASSFGGELFF.

The CDR3 nucleotides read TGTGCCAGTAGTCCGACAGGCCTTGAAGCTTTCTTT. Protein sequence: CASSPTGLEAFF. The chain couples TRBV19 to TRBJ1-1, with D tentatively TRBD1 (6 bases). The CDR3 consists of 12 residues. Germline loops: CDR1 LNHDA, CDR2 SQIVND (reference sequence). Trimming stripped 5 bases from V and 7 bases from J, with 11 bases between. Full variable domain (remainder filled in from reference TRBV19 and TRBJ1-1): DGGITQSPKYLFRKEGQNVTLSCEQNLNHDAMYWYRQDPGQGLRLIYYSQIVNDFQKGDIAEGYSVSREKKESFPLTVTSAQKNPTAFYLCASSPTGLEAFFGQGTRLTVV.

This chain links TRBV11-2 with TRBJ2-2, with 12 bases identical to TRBD2. V was pared by 5 bases and J by 7 bases, with 8 bases of the junction left unmatched. There are 16 residues in the CDR3. Germline V lookup: CDR1 SGHAT, CDR2 FQNNGV. CDR3 nucleotide sequence: TGTGCCAGCAGCGGCCGGACTAGCGGGGCTGGCGGGGAGCTGTTTTTT. Protein: CASSGRTSGAGGELFF.

The CDR3 spells CANVPGLSTEAFF. CDR3 DNA sequence: TGTGCCAACGTCCCGGGACTTTCAACTGAAGCTTTCTTT. The J gene is TRBJ1-1, the V gene TRBV2; perhaps TRBD1 as D (5 bases). Germline CDR1 SNHLY, CDR2 FYNNEI. The CDR3 runs 13 residues. The V and J ends lost 10 bases and 5 bases respectively, with 17 bases between them.

The genes are TRBV5-1 and TRBJ1-5, with D unresolved. Germline assignment: CDR1 SGHRS and CDR2 YFSETQ. This CDR3 region has 13 residues. Trimming took 2 bases from V and 1 from J, leaving 4 bases between them. The CDR3 protein is CASSFSSNQPQHF. CDR3 sequence (DNA): TGCGCCAGCAGCTTTTCAAGCAATCAGCCCCAGCATTTT.

The V gene is TRBV18, the J gene TRBJ1-5; TRBD1 is a possible D gene (5 bases). The CDR3 sequence is 14 residues long. The V end was cut by 3 bases, the J end by 1 base, with 7 bases between. Germline CDR1 is KGHSH and CDR2 is LQKENI. The CDR3 DNA sequence: TGTGCCAGCTCACCCTCAGGGAGCAATCAGCCCCAGCATTTT. It is translated as CASSPSGSNQPQHF.

The rearrangement joins TRBV13 to TRBJ1-2, with 8 bases identical to TRBD1. V was pared by 7 bases and J by 4 bases, with 14 bases of the junction left unmatched. This CDR3 region has 16 residues. Germline CDR1 PRHDT, CDR2 FYEKMQ (reference sequence). The CDR3 loop reads CASTVLSGQGIYGYTF. In nucleotides, the CDR3 is TGTGCCAGCACCGTCTTAAGCGGACAGGGTATCTATGGCTACACCTTC.